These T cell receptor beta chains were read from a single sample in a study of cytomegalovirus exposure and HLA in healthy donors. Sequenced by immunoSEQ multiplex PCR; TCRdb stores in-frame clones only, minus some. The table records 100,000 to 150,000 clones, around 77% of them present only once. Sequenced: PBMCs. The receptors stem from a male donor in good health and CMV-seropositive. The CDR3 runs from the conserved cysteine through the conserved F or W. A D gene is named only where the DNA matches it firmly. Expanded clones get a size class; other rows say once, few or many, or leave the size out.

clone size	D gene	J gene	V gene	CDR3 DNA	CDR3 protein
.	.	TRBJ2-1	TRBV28	TGTGCCAGCAGCAAGACAACCCTCGGGGGATCAACCTACAATGAGCAGTTCTTC	CASSKTTLGGSTYNEQFF
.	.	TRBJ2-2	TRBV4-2	TGTGCCAGCAGCCAAGCGGCAGGCGACGGGGAGCTGTTTTTT	CASSQAAGDGELFF
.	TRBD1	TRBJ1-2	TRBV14	TGTGCCAGCAGATGTCAACAGGGGGATTCAAGCTATGGCTACACCTTC	CASRCQQGDSSYGYTF
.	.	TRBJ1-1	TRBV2	TGTGCCAGCAGTGACGTACGTCGGGGGAACACTGAAGCTTTCTTT	CASSDVRRGNTEAFF
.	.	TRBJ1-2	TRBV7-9	TGTGCCAGCAGCTTACTCGCAGGCGGAGGAGGTGGCTACACCTTC	CASSLLAGGGGGYTF
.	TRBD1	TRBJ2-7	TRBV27	TGTGCCAGGAGAAGGGACAGGGGGTACGAGCAGTACTTC	CARRRDRGYEQYF
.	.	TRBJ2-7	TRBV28	TGTGCCAGCAGTTCCCAGGGGTTTTACGAGCAGTACTTC	CASSSQGFYEQYF
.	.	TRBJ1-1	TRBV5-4	TGTGCCAGCAGCTACTACCCTGAAGCTTTCTTT	CASSYYPEAFF
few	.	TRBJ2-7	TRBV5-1	TGCGCCAGCAGCTCGGACAGACCAACCTACGAGCAGTACTTC	CASSSDRPTYEQYF
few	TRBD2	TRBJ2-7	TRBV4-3	TGCGCCAGCAGCCAGGGTAGCGGGAGTAGCTCCTACGAGCAGTACTTC	CASSQGSGSSSYEQYF
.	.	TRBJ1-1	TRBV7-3	TGTGCCAGCAGCTCCCCGGGGGGGGGATACGCTTTCTTT	CASSSPGGGYAFF
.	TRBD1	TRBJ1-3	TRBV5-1	TGCGCCAGCAGCTTGTGGGGACAGGGGGCTGGAAACACCATATATTTT	CASSLWGQGAGNTIYF
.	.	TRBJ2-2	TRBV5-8	TGTGCCAGCAGCTTGGTCCACGGAGGGGAAGACCCCGGGGAGCTGTTTTTT	CASSLVHGGEDPGELFF
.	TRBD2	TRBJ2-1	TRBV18	TGTGCCAGCTCACCACCGGGCGGGAGGGCTGACGGCAATGAGCAGTTCTTC	CASSPPGGRADGNEQFF
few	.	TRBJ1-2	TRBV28	TGTGCCAGCAGTTTATGGGGCAGTAACTATGGCTACACCTTC	CASSLWGSNYGYTF
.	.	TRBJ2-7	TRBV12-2	TGTGCAAGTCGCTTAGCGAACGGGAGCGGGGTTTGGACCCACGAGCAGTACTTC	CASRLANGSGVWTHEQYF
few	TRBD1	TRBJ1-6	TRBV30	TGTGCCTGGAGTGACGGGACAGGGAGTTCACCCCTCCACTTT	CAWSDGTGSSPLHF
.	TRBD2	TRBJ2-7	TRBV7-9	TGTGCCAGCAGCCCTGAGCCGGGACTAGCGGGAGGGCCGAGCAGCGAGCAGTACTTC	CASSPEPGLAGGPSSEQYF
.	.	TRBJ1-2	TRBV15	TGTGCCACCAGCAGAGATCGGGGAGGCTACACCTTC	CATSRDRGGYTF
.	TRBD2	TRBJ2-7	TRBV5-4	TGTGCCAGCAGCTTGGGCGGGGGGCAAACCTACGAGCAGTACTTC	CASSLGGGQTYEQYF
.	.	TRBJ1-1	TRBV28	TGTGCCAGCAGCCTGAGAGGCACTGAAGCTTTCTTT	CASSLRGTEAFF
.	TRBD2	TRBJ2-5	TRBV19	TGTGCCAGTAGTATAGCCACTAGCGGGAGGGAGACCCAGTACTTC	CASSIATSGRETQYF
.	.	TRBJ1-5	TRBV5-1	TGCGCCAGCAGCACGGGAACCGATCAGCCCCAGCATTTT	CASSTGTDQPQHF
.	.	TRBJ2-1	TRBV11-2	TGTGCCAGCAGCTTCCGGGACTCCACCTACAATGAGCAGTTCTTC	CASSFRDSTYNEQFF
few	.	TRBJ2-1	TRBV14	TGTGCCAGCAGCCCCCCCTGGAGTGCAGATTCAACTGGTACTAGGAATGAGCAGTTCTTC	CASSPPWSADSTGTRNEQFF
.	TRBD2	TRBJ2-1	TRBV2	TGTGCCAGCAGTGCCGGGACTAGCGGGAGCATCCTCTCCTACAATGAGCAGTTCTTC	CASSAGTSGSILSYNEQFF
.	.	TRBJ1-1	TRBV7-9	TGTTCCAGCAGCTTAGGAGGTCCTGAAGCTTTCTTT	CSSSLGGPEAFF
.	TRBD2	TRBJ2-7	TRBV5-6	TGTGCCAGCAGCTTGGATACTGGCGGGAGGTCCTACGAGCAGTACTTC	CASSLDTGGRSYEQYF
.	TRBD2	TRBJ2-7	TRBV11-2	TGTGCCAGCAGCTTCCCGGGAGGGCCATTCTACGAGCAGTACTTC	CASSFPGGPFYEQYF
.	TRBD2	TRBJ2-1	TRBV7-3	TGTGCCAGCAGCTTAACTTTCCTAGCGGGAGACAATGAGCAGTTCTTC	CASSLTFLAGDNEQFF
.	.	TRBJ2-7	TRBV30	TGTGCCTGGAGTCCCGTGCCGGGGTCCGGGGAGCAGTACTTC	CAWSPVPGSGEQYF
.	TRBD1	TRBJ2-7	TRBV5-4	TGTGCCAGCAGCACCGGGGACAGGGGGCTTTACGAGCAGTACTTC	CASSTGDRGLYEQYF
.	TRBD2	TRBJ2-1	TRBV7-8	TGTGCCAGCAGTTACCGTAGGCTAGCGGGGGGTCATGAGCAGTTCTTC	CASSYRRLAGGHEQFF
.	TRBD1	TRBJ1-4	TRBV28	TGTGCCAGCAGTTTATTAGGGTCAGGGGGGAGGGAAAAACTGTTTTTT	CASSLLGSGGREKLFF
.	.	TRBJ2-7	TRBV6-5	TGTGCCAGCAGTTGGGGGGACTCCTACGAGCAGTACTTC	CASSWGDSYEQYF
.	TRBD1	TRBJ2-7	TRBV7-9	TGTGCCAGCAGCTTAGTTTCAGGGGGCATGACCTACGAGCAGTACTTC	CASSLVSGGMTYEQYF
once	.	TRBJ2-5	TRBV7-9	TGTTCCAGCAGCTTGGCGGAAGAGACCCAGTACTTC	CSSSLAEETQYF